The rows below give T cell receptor beta chains drawn from one sample of a study of HIV-infected patients and healthy controls. TCRdb re-called the 5' RACE reads through MiXCR, storing one row per CDR3 protein. This table has about 4,200 distinct CDR3 sequences, 13% appearing once. The input for sequencing was blood, taken before antiretroviral therapy. Receptors originate from an adult with HIV infection. The CDR3 runs from the conserved cysteine through the conserved F or W. Fields, in order: J gene, V gene, CDR3 protein.

j_call: TRBJ1-1; v_call: TRBV28; cdr3_aa: CASSLIRDRPWEAFF
j_call: TRBJ2-3; v_call: TRBV5-4; cdr3_aa: CASSAGLAGDTQYF
j_call: TRBJ2-1; v_call: TRBV5-6; cdr3_aa: CASSLMSEQFF
j_call: TRBJ2-7; v_call: TRBV5-1; cdr3_aa: CASRLALDEQYF
j_call: TRBJ2-5; v_call: TRBV10-3; cdr3_aa: CAISESSTSGQETQYF
j_call: TRBJ2-3; v_call: TRBV5-1; cdr3_aa: CASSSDRGTDTQYF
j_call: TRBJ1-5; v_call: TRBV5-6; cdr3_aa: CARSVGRGIRNQPQHF
j_call: TRBJ1-1; v_call: TRBV7-2; cdr3_aa: CASSLGRNMNTEAFF
j_call: TRBJ1-5; v_call: TRBV6-2/TRBV6-3; cdr3_aa: CASSNTGGGGSNQPQHF
j_call: TRBJ2-2; v_call: TRBV6-4; cdr3_aa: CASSDSDTGELFF
j_call: TRBJ2-5; v_call: TRBV20-1; cdr3_aa: CSARDPGAGQETQYF
j_call: TRBJ1-5; v_call: TRBV15; cdr3_aa: CATSRERTDNQPQHF
j_call: TRBJ2-7; v_call: TRBV5-5; cdr3_aa: CASRDTTYEQYF
j_call: TRBJ2-2; v_call: TRBV3-2; cdr3_aa: CASSQTFPTGTFTGELFF
j_call: TRBJ1-5; v_call: TRBV19; cdr3_aa: CASRDFSNQPQHF
j_call: TRBJ2-1; v_call: TRBV6-2/TRBV6-3; cdr3_aa: CASRLGGGRYNEQFF
j_call: TRBJ1-2; v_call: TRBV29-1; cdr3_aa: CSVAYNSGYTF
j_call: TRBJ2-1; v_call: TRBV6-4; cdr3_aa: CASSRTSGSVNEQFF
j_call: TRBJ1-2; v_call: TRBV15; cdr3_aa: CATSRGSGQGHFGYTF
j_call: TRBJ1-2; v_call: TRBV3-1; cdr3_aa: CASSQQAATTGGNGYTF
j_call: TRBJ2-3; v_call: TRBV12-3/TRBV12-4; cdr3_aa: CASRFSVTDTQYF
j_call: TRBJ1-3; v_call: TRBV29-1; cdr3_aa: CSVESGVSSTIYF
j_call: TRBJ2-7; v_call: TRBV29-1; cdr3_aa: CSVEETVSYEQYF
j_call: TRBJ2-3; v_call: TRBV5-1; cdr3_aa: CASSWRGAGGTDTQYF
j_call: TRBJ1-3; v_call: TRBV6-1; cdr3_aa: CASSELGYRANGNTIYF